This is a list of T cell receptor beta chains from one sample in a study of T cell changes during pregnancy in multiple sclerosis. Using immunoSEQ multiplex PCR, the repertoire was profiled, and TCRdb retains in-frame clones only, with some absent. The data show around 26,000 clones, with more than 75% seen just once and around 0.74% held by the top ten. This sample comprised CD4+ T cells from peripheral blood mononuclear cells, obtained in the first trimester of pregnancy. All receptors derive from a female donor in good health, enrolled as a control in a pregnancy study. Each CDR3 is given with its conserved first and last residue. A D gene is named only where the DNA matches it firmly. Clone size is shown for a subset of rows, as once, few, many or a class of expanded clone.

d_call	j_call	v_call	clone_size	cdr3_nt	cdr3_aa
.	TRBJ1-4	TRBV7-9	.	TGTGCCAGCAGCTTACACAGGGAAGGAGAAAAACTGTTTTTT	CASSLHREGEKLFF
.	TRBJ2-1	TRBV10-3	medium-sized	TGTGCCATCAGTGAACTACTAAACTCAGACAATGAGCAGTTCTTC	CAISELLNSDNEQFF
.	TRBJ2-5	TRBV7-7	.	TGTGCTAGCAGCTTAGCGGTAGCGGAAGAGACCCAGTACTTC	CASSLAVAEETQYF
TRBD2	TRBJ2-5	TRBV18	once	TGTGCCAGCTCACCACCTACGTCTAGCGGGGCCCGGGGGGCCCAGTACTTC	CASSPPTSSGARGAQYF
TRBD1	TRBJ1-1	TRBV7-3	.	TGTGCCAGCAGCTTAATGCCGAAACAGGGGGGTGACACTGAAGCTTTCTTT	CASSLMPKQGGDTEAFF
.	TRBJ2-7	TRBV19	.	TGTGCCAGTAGTTATGGGGCGGCCCGTGGTCCCAACGAGCAGTACTTC	CASSYGAARGPNEQYF
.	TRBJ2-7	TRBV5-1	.	TGCGCCAGCAGCCAGGCAGGACACCACGGGGAGCAGTACTTC	CASSQAGHHGEQYF
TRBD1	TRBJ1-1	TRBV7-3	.	TGTGCCAGCAGCCCCAAGACAGGGCTGAACACTGAAGCTTTCTTT	CASSPKTGLNTEAFF
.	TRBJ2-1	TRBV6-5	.	TGTGCCAGCAGTCCCGACAGTGGATTATACAATGAGCAGTTCTTC	CASSPDSGLYNEQFF
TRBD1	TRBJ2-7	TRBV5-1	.	TGCGCCAGCAATTTTGGACAGGGGAGTCTTTACGAGCAGTACTTC	CASNFGQGSLYEQYF
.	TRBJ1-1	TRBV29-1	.	TGCAGCGTTGAAGTCGGTGTGGGGCTTTCCCTAATAGAAGCTTTCTTT	CSVEVGVGLSLIEAFF
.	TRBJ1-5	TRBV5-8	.	TGTGCCAGCAGCTTCCGGTTGCGACAGCCCCAGCATTTT	CASSFRLRQPQHF
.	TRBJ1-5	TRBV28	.	TGTGCCAGCAGTTTATGGGCAGGCCTGGGCAATCAGCCCCAGCATTTT	CASSLWAGLGNQPQHF
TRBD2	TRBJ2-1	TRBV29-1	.	TGCAGCGTCGCGCAACTAGCGGTTCTGGTCAATGAGCAGTTCTTC	CSVAQLAVLVNEQFF
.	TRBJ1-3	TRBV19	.	TGTGCCAGTAGTTTCGACAGAAGCTCAGGAAACACCATATATTTT	CASSFDRSSGNTIYF
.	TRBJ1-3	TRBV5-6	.	TGTGCCAGCAGCTTGACAGGGGGAAACACCATATATTTT	CASSLTGGNTIYF
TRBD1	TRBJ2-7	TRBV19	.	TGTGCCAGTAGTTGGGACAGAGCCTACGAGCAGTACTTC	CASSWDRAYEQYF
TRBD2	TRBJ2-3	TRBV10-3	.	TGTGCCATCAGTTTCGGACTAGCGGGCACAGATACGCAGTATTTT	CAISFGLAGTDTQYF
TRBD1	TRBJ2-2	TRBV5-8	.	TGTGCCAGCAGCTTGACAGGGGGCCACACCGGGGAGCTGTTTTTT	CASSLTGGHTGELFF
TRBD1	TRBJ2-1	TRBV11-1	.	TGTGCCAGCAGCTTATTGGGGACAGGGTGGAATGAGCAGTTCTTC	CASSLLGTGWNEQFF
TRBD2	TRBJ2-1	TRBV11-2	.	TGTGCCAGCAGCTTAAGGATGGCTAGCGGGAACTACAATGAGCAGTTCTTC	CASSLRMASGNYNEQFF
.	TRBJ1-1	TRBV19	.	TGTGCCAGTAGTACGCCTCGACAGGTAAAGAACACTGAAGCTTTCTTT	CASSTPRQVKNTEAFF
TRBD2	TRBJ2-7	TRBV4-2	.	TGTGCCAGCAGCCAAGATTTGGGACTAGCATTCGAGCAGTACTTC	CASSQDLGLAFEQYF
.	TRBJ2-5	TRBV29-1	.	TGCAGCGTTGTTCGTGTCGGGGAGACCCAGTACTTC	CSVVRVGETQYF
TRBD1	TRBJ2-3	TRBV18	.	TGTGCCAGCTCCCCTGGGACAGGCCGCGTAGATACGCAGTATTTT	CASSPGTGRVDTQYF
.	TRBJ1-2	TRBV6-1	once	TGTGCCAGCAGTGAAACCTCAGGGTCTTGGAGTGGCTACACCTTC	CASSETSGSWSGYTF
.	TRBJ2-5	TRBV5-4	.	TGCGCCAGCAGCTTAGACTTGCACCAAGAGACCCAGTACTTC	CASSLDLHQETQYF
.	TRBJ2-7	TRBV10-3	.	TGTGCCATCAGTGAGTCCTCGAGACTAGTTATGGGATCCGAGCAGTACTTC	CAISESSRLVMGSEQYF
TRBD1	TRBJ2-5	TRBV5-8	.	TGTGCCAGCAGACTAGACAGGGGTGGGGAGACCCAGTACTTC	CASRLDRGGETQYF
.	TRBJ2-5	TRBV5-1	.	TGCGCCAGCAGCTTGACAGGAGAAGAGACCCAGTACTTC	CASSLTGEETQYF
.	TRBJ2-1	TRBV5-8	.	TGTGCCAGCAGCTTGGCCTTAGGGGGTCTAACCTACAATGAGCAGTTCTTC	CASSLALGGLTYNEQFF
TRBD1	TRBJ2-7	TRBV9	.	TGTGCCAGCAGCCAGGGACAGGGAGCCTACGAGCAGTACTTC	CASSQGQGAYEQYF
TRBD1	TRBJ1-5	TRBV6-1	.	TGTGCCAGCAGTGAACAGGGGGCACTCCCTAGCAATCAGCCCCAGCATTTT	CASSEQGALPSNQPQHF
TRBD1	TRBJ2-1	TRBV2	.	TGTGCCAGCAGCCCATCCGGGACAGGGGGCCTCAATGAGCAGTTCTTC	CASSPSGTGGLNEQFF
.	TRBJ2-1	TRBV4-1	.	TGCGCCAGCAGCCAACCTAGGACTCGCAATGAGCAGTTCTTC	CASSQPRTRNEQFF
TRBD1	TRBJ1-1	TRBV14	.	TGTGCCAGCAGCCCCTATGGGGGTACAGGGGTCGGTACTGAAGCTTTCTTT	CASSPYGGTGVGTEAFF
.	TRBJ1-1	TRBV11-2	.	TGTGCCAGCACCACTTACGGGGGAACAAGGGCTTTCTTT	CASTTYGGTRAFF
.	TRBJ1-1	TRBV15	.	TGTGCCACCAGCAGAGAGCCAGGGACTGAAGCTTTCTTT	CATSREPGTEAFF
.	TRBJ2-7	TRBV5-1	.	TGCGCCAGCAGCTTGGTGGCTTATTCCTACGAGCAGTACTTC	CASSLVAYSYEQYF
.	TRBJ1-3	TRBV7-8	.	TGTGCCAGCAGCTTCACCGGGACAACCTCTGGAAACACCATATATTTT	CASSFTGTTSGNTIYF
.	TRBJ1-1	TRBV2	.	TGTGCCAGCGCCCCTGGGGAGATGAACACTGAAGCTTTCTTT	CASAPGEMNTEAFF
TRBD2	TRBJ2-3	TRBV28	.	TGTGCCAGCAGCTCCCCAGCGGGAGGCGCAGATACGCAGTATTTT	CASSSPAGGADTQYF
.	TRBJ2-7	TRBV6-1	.	TGTGCCAGCAGTCAGGCGGGTTCCTACGAGCAGTACTTC	CASSQAGSYEQYF
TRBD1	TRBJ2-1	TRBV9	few	TGTGCCAGCAGCGGGGACAGGGGACACAATGAGCAGTTCTTC	CASSGDRGHNEQFF
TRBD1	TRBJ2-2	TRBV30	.	TGTGCCGGAGAGACAACAGGGGGCGTTGGCACCGGGGAGCTGTTTTTT	CAGETTGGVGTGELFF
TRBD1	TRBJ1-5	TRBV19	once	TGTGCCAGTAGTCCAGACAGGGCTAGTCAGCCCCAGCATTTT	CASSPDRASQPQHF
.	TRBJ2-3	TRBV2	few	TGTGCCAGCGTCCGGGACACAAGCACAGATACGCAGTATTTT	CASVRDTSTDTQYF
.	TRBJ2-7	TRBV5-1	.	TGCGCCAGCAGCCCGGACTGGAGTTCCTACGAGCAGTACTTC	CASSPDWSSYEQYF
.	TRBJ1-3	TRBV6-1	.	TGTGCCAGCAGTGAAAAGGTCAGACACTCTGGAAACACCATATATTTT	CASSEKVRHSGNTIYF
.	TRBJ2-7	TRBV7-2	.	TGTGCCAGCAGCCCTCGAGAGCATGTTCCCTACGAGCAGTACTTC	CASSPREHVPYEQYF
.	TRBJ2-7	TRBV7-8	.	TGTGCCAGCAGCCCGGGGTGGGAGTCTCGCTACGAGCAGTACTTC	CASSPGWESRYEQYF
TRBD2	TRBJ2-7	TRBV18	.	TGTGCCAGCTCACCCGTGGCTAGCGGGAGTGACGAGCAGTACTTC	CASSPVASGSDEQYF
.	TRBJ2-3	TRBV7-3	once	TGTGCCAGCAGCTTGGGGGCAGGGACAGATACGCAGTATTTT	CASSLGAGTDTQYF
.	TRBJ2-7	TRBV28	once	TGTGCCACCAACTCTCGGAGGGAGCAGTACTTC	CATNSRREQYF
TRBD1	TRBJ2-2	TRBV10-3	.	TGTGCCATCAGCACGTTACCGGGACAGGGGACCGGGGAGCTGTTTTTT	CAISTLPGQGTGELFF